The 25 T cell receptor beta chains listed next were all sequenced from one sample in a study of cytomegalovirus exposure and HLA in healthy donors. The protocol was immunoSEQ multiplex PCR, while the TCRdb copy is restricted to in-frame clones and leaves out a portion. This sample carries some 130,000 clones, 70% to 85% of them seen once, and the ten largest clones take 25% to 30%. Sequencing input: PBMCs. The receptors were sampled from a man aged 30 to 45 in good health and CMV-seropositive.

This chain links TRBV6-4 with TRBJ2-3; tentatively, D is TRBD2 (7 bases). V lost 7 bases and J lost 3, with 11 bases in between. The CDR3 spans 13 residues. CDR1 and CDR2 (germline): MRHNA, SNTAGT. Written as DNA, the CDR3 is TGTGCCAGCAAACAGGGAGGGACAGATACGCAGTATTTT. Translation gives CASKQGGTDTQYF.

The chain has TRBV4-1 and TRBJ2-7, with D perhaps matching TRBD1 (6 bases). The germline V and J ends were trimmed by 1 base and 7 bases, with 20 bases remaining between them. The germline gives CDR1 MGHRA, CDR2 YSYEKL. The CDR3 runs 16 residues. The CDR3: CASSQGGWAAQGEQYF. The DNA for the CDR3 is TGCGCCAGCAGCCAAGGGGGCTGGGCCGCCCAGGGGGAGCAGTACTTC.

A few counts support this clone. J is TRBJ2-2 and V is TRBV5-1, with a possible D match to TRBD1 (8 bases). The CDR3 covers 16 residues. Germline lookup yields CDR1 SGHRS and CDR2 YFSETQ. This CDR3 reads CAQQGGTGGWGGELFF. In DNA, the CDR3 is TGCGCTCAGCAGGGGGGGACAGGTGGATGGGGCGGGGAGCTGTTTTTT.

The V call is TRBV5-1, the J call TRBJ2-1; 7 positions agree with TRBD2. Losses at the gene ends were 2 bases for V and 10 bases for J; bases not matched to a gene: 12. The length of the CDR3 is 15 residues. Germline assignment: CDR1 SGHRS and CDR2 YFSETQ. CDR3 protein: CASSFLADSLGEQFF. CDR3 nucleotide sequence: TGCGCCAGCAGCTTTCTAGCGGATAGTCTAGGAGAGCAGTTCTTC.

J is TRBJ2-3 and V is TRBV5-4, with D possibly TRBD2 on 6 matching bases. V dropped 4 bases and J dropped 2 bases, with 14 bases sitting between them. The CDR3 is 15 amino acids. Germline CDR1 reads SGHNT; CDR2 reads YYREEE (reference sequence). This CDR3 reads CASSPGRGITDTQYF. In nucleotides, the CDR3 is TGTGCCAGCAGCCCGGGACGGGGGATCACAGATACGCAGTATTTT.

This clone has just one count. The V call is TRBV11-2, the J call TRBJ2-7, with D maybe TRBD1 (6 bases). Germline V gene lookup returns CDR1 SGHAT and CDR2 FQNNGV. Trimming shortened V by 5 bases and J by 4 bases, and 12 bases separated the two germline ends. This CDR3 is 13 amino acids long. The CDR3, as DNA: TGTGCCAGCAGCCTCGACAGGCCTTACGAGCAGTACTTC. The encoded protein is CASSLDRPYEQYF.

The rearrangement joins TRBV6-1 to TRBJ2-1; 7 nucleotides agree with TRBD1. CDR1 is MNHNS and CDR2 is SASEGT in the germline V gene. V shed 3 bases and J 14 bases; nucleotides not matched to a gene: 13. The length of the CDR3 is 14 residues. The CDR3 DNA is TGTGCCAGCAGTGACTTCTTACCCGGGACAGAAGAGTTCTTC. Amino acids: CASSDFLPGTEEFF.

J is TRBJ2-3 and V is TRBV6-5, with TRBD2 matching over 8 bases. The CDR3 totals 15 residues. Germline lookup yields CDR1 MNHEY and CDR2 SVGAGI. The trim removed 2 bases at V and 5 bases at J, leaving 6 bases unmatched. CDR3 sequence: CASSYPSGGEDTQYF. The CDR3 DNA sequence: TGTGCCAGCAGTTACCCCTCCGGGGGGGAAGATACGCAGTATTTT.

The chain has TRBV11-3 and TRBJ1-1; D might be TRBD1 (5 bases). Germline CDR1 and CDR2: SGHNT and YENEEA. CDR3 length: 16 amino acids. The V end was cut by 1 base, the J end by 6 bases, with 18 bases between. In nucleotides, the CDR3 is TGTGCCAGCAGCTTAGGGGAATCCGGGAGGGACGCTGAAGCTTTCTTT. Encoded protein: CASSLGESGRDAEAFF.

Only one count was recorded for this clone. The rearrangement links TRBV7-2 to TRBJ2-1; D gene unclear. The CDR3 sequence is 15 residues long. The germline V gene has CDR1 SGHTA and CDR2 FQGNSA. V dropped 1 base and J dropped 4 bases, with 11 bases sitting between them. The CDR3 nucleotides are TGTGCCAGCAGCTTAGAGGCAAGACAATACAATGAGCAGTTCTTC. Translated, it gives CASSLEARQYNEQFF.

In this sample, this clone turned up once. This chain uses TRBV6-6 with TRBJ1-6, with TRBD1 matching over 9 bases. Germline-derived CDR1 and CDR2 are MNHNY and SVGAGI (reference sequence). V dropped 7 bases and J dropped 7; count of bases not matched to a gene: 11. The CDR3 runs 16 residues. This CDR3 reads CASNGEPGQGNSPLHF. CDR3 sequence (DNA): TGTGCCAGCAATGGGGAACCGGGACAGGGCAATTCACCCCTCCACTTT.

This clone was recorded a few times. The CDR3 coding sequence is TGTGCCAGCAGCTTTTCAGGTTACGGGGAGTTCTTC. Its translation: CASSFSGYGEFF. The chain links TRBV7-9 to TRBJ2-1, with D perhaps TRBD2 (5 bases). The CDR3 is 12 residues long. Germline lookup yields CDR1 SEHNR and CDR2 FQNEAQ (reference sequence). V gave up 3 bases and J gave up 14 bases, with 14 bases separating them.

This chain uses TRBV2 with TRBJ2-7; possibly TRBD2 for D (5 bases). Germline CDR1 reads SNHLY; CDR2 reads FYNNEI. The CDR3 consists of 13 residues. Trimming pared 5 bases from V and 3 bases from J, leaving 11 bases between. The CDR3, as DNA: TGTGCCAGCAGTCGAACTAGTTTCTACGAGCAGTACTTC. It yields the protein CASSRTSFYEQYF. Based on the CDR3 plus reference TRBV2 and TRBJ2-7, the full variable domain is EPEVTQTPSHQVTQMGQEVILRCVPISNHLYFYWYRQILGQKVEFLVSFYNNEISEKSEIFDDQFSVERPDGSNFTLKIRSTKLEDSAMYFCASSRTSFYEQYFGPGTRLTVT.

The chain is built from TRBV9 and TRBJ2-5; 9 positions agree with TRBD2. Germline V CDR1 and CDR2: SGDLS, YYNGEE. The CDR3 has 15 residues. Losses at the gene ends were 6 bases for V and 5 bases for J; bases not matched to a gene: 11. The CDR3 here is CASTRYSGSEETQYF. The CDR3 DNA follows: TGTGCCAGCACCAGATATAGCGGGAGCGAGGAGACCCAGTACTTC.

The chain links TRBV5-1 to TRBJ1-2; D not certain. The length of the CDR3 is 13 residues. Germline assignment: CDR1 SGHRS and CDR2 YFSETQ. The V and J ends lost 5 bases and 0 bases respectively, with 8 bases between them. CDR3 protein: CASRVTPNYGYTF. The CDR3 bases are TGCGCCAGCAGGGTGACACCTAACTATGGCTACACCTTC.

This clone was detected only a few times. The V gene is TRBV4-2, the J gene TRBJ1-4; tentatively, D is TRBD1 (5 bases). Trimming cost V 4 bases and J 6 bases, with 21 bases left between them. The CDR3 covers 17 residues. Per germline, CDR1 LGHNA and CDR2 YNFKEQ. The CDR3, as DNA: TGTGCCAGCAGCCGAGTTTTGCGGGACCGGGGGGATGAAAAACTGTTTTTT. It yields the protein CASSRVLRDRGDEKLFF.

This clone was seen once. The chain couples TRBV7-2 to TRBJ2-3, with 9 positions matching TRBD2. The CDR3 is made up of 16 amino acids. The junction had 8 bases not matched to a gene; V was cut back by 1 base and J by 6 bases. CDR1 SGHTA and CDR2 FQGNSA come from the germline V gene. CDR3 sequence (DNA): TGTGCCAGCAGCTTAGGAGCTAGCGGGGTCGGGGATACGCAGTATTTT. Protein product: CASSLGASGVGDTQYF.

The chain links TRBV5-6 to TRBJ2-5, with D possibly matching TRBD2 (6 bases). This CDR3 has 12 amino acids. Germline assignment: CDR1 SGHDT and CDR2 YYEEEE. V was cut by 5 bases and J by 4 bases, with 9 bases left in between. The CDR3 bases are TGTGCCAGCAGGCGGGGTGGAGAGACCCAGTACTTC. Amino acids: CASRRGGETQYF.

This rearrangement joins TRBV21-1 to TRBJ1-1; TRBD1 is taken as the D call from the table, unchecked against the DNA. TRBV21-1 is a known pseudogene. CDR3 length: 16 residues. CDR3 protein: CASPRNPGQANTEAFF. CDR3 sequence (DNA): TGTGCCAGCCCCCGGAATCCGGGACAGGCGAACACTGAAGCTTTCTTT.

CDR3 amino acids: CASRRPNRETYEQYF. CDR3 bases: TGTGCAAGTCGCAGACCGAACAGGGAAACCTACGAGCAGTACTTC. V and J are TRBV12-2 and TRBJ2-7; the DNA was not used to check the table's D call, TRBD1. TRBV12-2 is a pseudogene. The CDR3 extends over 15 amino acids.

The chain joins TRBV25-1 to TRBJ1-2; 9 positions match TRBD1. This CDR3 has 15 amino acids. Trimming at V came to 3 bases and at J to 5 bases, leaving 7 bases not matched to a gene. The germline V gene has CDR1 MGHDK and CDR2 SYGVNS. CDR3 region: CASSDPGTGSYGYTF. CDR3 DNA sequence: TGTGCCAGCAGTGATCCCGGGACAGGGTCTTATGGCTACACCTTC.

J is TRBJ1-1 and V is TRBV5-6; D ambiguous. Trimming stripped 4 bases from V and 10 bases from J, with 14 bases between. The length of the CDR3 is 12 residues. Germline V gives CDR1 SGHDT, CDR2 YYEEEE. CDR3 in amino acids: CASSRESISAFF. CDR3 DNA sequence: TGTGCCAGCAGCCGGGAGTCGATATCAGCTTTCTTT.

The chain couples TRBV6-1 to TRBJ2-1, with 7 bases lining up with TRBD2. Per germline, CDR1 MNHNS and CDR2 SASEGT. This CDR3 is built from 17 residues. With 0 bases clipped from V and 3 bases from J, the junction kept 8 bases outside the gene matches. CDR3: CASSEAWGGRDYNEQFF. CDR3 nucleotide sequence: TGTGCCAGCAGTGAAGCGTGGGGGGGTCGGGACTACAATGAGCAGTTCTTC.

The chain recombines TRBV5-6 with TRBJ2-7; D may be TRBD2 (6 bases). The V and J ends lost 0 bases and 4 bases respectively, with 17 bases between them. The CDR3 runs 16 residues. CDR1 is SGHDT, CDR2 YYEEEE, per germline. CDR3: CASSLVRDLRGYEQYF. CDR3 nucleotide sequence: TGTGCCAGCAGCTTGGTCCGGGACTTAAGGGGTTACGAGCAGTACTTC. Variable domain in full (rest from reference TRBV5-6 and TRBJ2-7): DAGVTQSPTHLIKTRGQQVTLRCSPKSGHDTVSWYQQALGQGPQFIFQYYEEEERQRGNFPDRFSGHQFPNYSSELNVNALLLGDSALYLCASSLVRDLRGYEQYFGPGTRLTVT.

The V call is TRBV29-1, the J call TRBJ2-1, with D perhaps TRBD2 (6 bases). The CDR3 totals 14 residues. Germline CDR1 is SQVTM and CDR2 is ANQGSEA. The ends were cut back, 4 bases at V and 4 bases at J, with 14 bases in the middle. The CDR3 sequence: CSVGRRGPYNEQFF. The CDR3 DNA sequence: TGCAGCGTTGGGCGGAGGGGACCTTACAATGAGCAGTTCTTC.